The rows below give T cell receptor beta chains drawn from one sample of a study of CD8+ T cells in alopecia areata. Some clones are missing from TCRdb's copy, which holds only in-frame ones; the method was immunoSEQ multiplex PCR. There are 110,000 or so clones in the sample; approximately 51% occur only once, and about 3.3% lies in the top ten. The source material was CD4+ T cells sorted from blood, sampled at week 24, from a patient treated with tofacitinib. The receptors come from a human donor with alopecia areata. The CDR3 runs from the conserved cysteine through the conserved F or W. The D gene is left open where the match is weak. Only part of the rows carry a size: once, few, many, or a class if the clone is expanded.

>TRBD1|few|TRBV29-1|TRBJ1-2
CSVGQGAYGYTF
TGCAGCGTCGGACAGGGTGCCTATGGCTACACCTTC
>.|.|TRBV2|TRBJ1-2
CASSEQGLNYGYTF
TGTGCCAGCAGTGAACAGGGGCTTAACTATGGCTACACCTTC
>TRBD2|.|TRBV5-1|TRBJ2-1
CASSFSSGGSNEQFF
TGCGCCAGCAGCTTCTCTAGCGGGGGTTCCAATGAGCAGTTCTTC
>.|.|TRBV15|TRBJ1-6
CATSREDNSPLHF
TGTGCCACCAGCAGAGAGGACAATTCACCCCTCCACTTT
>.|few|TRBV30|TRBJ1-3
CAWSVHVSGNTIYF
TGTGCCTGGAGTGTACACGTCTCTGGAAACACCATATATTTT
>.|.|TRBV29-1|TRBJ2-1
CSVALRTPLWEQFF
TGCAGCGTTGCACTCAGGACCCCCTTGTGGGAGCAGTTCTTC
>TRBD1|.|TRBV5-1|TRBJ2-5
CASSSGTAAQETQYF
TGCGCCAGCAGCTCCGGGACAGCCGCCCAAGAGACCCAGTACTTC
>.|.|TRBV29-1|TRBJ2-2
CSAGAIPNTGELFF
TGCAGCGCAGGGGCGATACCTAACACCGGGGAGCTGTTTTTT
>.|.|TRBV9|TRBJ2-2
CASSPRESGELFF
TGTGCCAGCAGCCCAAGAGAGTCCGGGGAGCTGTTTTTT
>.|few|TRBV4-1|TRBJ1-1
CASSLGPVTEPRNTEAFF
TGCGCCAGCAGCCTGGGCCCCGTTACAGAACCCCGTAACACTGAAGCTTTCTTT
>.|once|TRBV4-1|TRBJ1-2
CASSQPTLPASYGYTF
TGCGCCAGCAGCCAACCGACACTCCCGGCAAGCTATGGCTACACCTTC
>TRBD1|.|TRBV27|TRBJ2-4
CASSSPGQGAMSKNIQYF
TGTGCCAGCAGTTCGCCGGGACAGGGGGCGATGTCCAAAAACATTCAGTACTTC
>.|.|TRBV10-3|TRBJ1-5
CAIGSSNQPQHF
TGTGCCATCGGTTCAAGCAATCAGCCCCAGCATTTT
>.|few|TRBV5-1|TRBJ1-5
CASRPGPQSGQPQHF
TGCGCCAGCAGGCCGGGACCACAAAGCGGTCAGCCCCAGCATTTT
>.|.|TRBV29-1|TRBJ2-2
CSVRDVANTGELFF
TGCAGCGTGCGGGACGTCGCGAACACCGGGGAGCTGTTTTTT
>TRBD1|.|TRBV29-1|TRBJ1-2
CSAEGAAIGYTF
TGCAGCGCCGAGGGGGCGGCTATTGGCTACACCTTC
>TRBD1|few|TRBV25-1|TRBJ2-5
CAARTGGGETQYF
TGTGCCGCACGTACAGGGGGAGGAGAGACCCAGTACTTC
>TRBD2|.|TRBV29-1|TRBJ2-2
CSVGRGSNTGELFF
TGCAGCGTTGGGCGGGGGTCGAACACCGGGGAGCTGTTTTTT
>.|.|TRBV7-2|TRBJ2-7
CASSLGRGYEQYF
TGTGCCAGCAGCTTAGGGCGAGGCTACGAGCAGTACTTC
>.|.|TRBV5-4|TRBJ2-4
CASSLGGDENIQYF
TGTGCCAGCAGCTTGGGAGGCGATGAGAACATTCAGTACTTC
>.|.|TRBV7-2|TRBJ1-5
CASSLSATGDQPQHF
TGTGCCAGCAGCTTAAGTGCCACTGGTGATCAGCCCCAGCATTTT
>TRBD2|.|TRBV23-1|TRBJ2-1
CASSRASGGYNEQFF
TGCGCCAGCAGTCGTGCTAGCGGGGGCTACAATGAGCAGTTCTTC
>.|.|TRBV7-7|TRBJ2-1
CASSLSPGVVNEQFF
TGTGCTAGCAGCTTGTCGCCAGGGGTGGTCAATGAGCAGTTCTTC
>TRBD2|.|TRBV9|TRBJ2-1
CASSDLLAGAYNEQFF
TGTGCCAGCAGCGACCTACTAGCGGGGGCCTACAATGAGCAGTTCTTC
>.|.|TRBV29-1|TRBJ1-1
CSAGQSSKEAFF
TGCAGCGCTGGACAGAGCTCAAAAGAAGCTTTCTTT
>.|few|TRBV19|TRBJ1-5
CASNQGNYQPQHF
TGTGCCAGTAATCAGGGGAATTACCAGCCCCAGCATTTT
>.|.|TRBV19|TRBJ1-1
CASSKQGRDTEAFF
TGTGCCAGTAGTAAACAGGGCCGGGACACTGAAGCTTTCTTT
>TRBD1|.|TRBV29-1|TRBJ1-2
CSVQTMTGINYGYTF
TGCAGCGTCCAAACCATGACAGGGATAAACTATGGCTACACCTTC
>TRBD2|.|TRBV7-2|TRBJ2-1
CASSLLGLAGYNEQFF
TGTGCCAGCAGCTTATTGGGACTAGCGGGGTACAATGAGCAGTTCTTC
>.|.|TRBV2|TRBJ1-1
CASRGGRGGTEAFF
TGTGCCAGCAGGGGCGGGAGGGGCGGCACTGAAGCTTTCTTT
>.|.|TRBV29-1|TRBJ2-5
CSVPKESGETQYF
TGCAGCGTTCCAAAGGAATCGGGAGAGACCCAGTACTTC
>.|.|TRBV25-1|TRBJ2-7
CASSEVLRREQYF
TGTGCCAGCAGTGAAGTCCTGAGGCGGGAGCAGTACTTC
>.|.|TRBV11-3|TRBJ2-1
CASSLRPEQQFF
TGTGCCAGCAGCTTACGGCCCGAACAGCAGTTCTTC
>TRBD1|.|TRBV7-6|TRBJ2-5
CASSRGTEETQYF
TGTGCCAGCAGCCGAGGGACAGAAGAGACCCAGTACTTC
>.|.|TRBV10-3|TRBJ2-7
CAISRGTSEQYF
TGTGCCATCAGCCGGGGAACCTCCGAGCAGTACTTC
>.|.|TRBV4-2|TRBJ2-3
CASSQAGGSTDTQYF
TGTGCCAGCAGCCAAGCGGGGGGCAGCACAGATACGCAGTATTTT
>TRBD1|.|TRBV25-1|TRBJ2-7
CASSESGTGGGEQYF
TGTGCCAGCAGTGAATCCGGGACAGGGGGTGGCGAGCAGTACTTC
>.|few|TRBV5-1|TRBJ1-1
CASSSGTMNTEAFF
TGCGCCAGCAGCAGCGGGACCATGAACACTGAAGCTTTCTTT
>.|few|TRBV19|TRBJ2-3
CASSRRTDTQYF
TGTGCCAGTAGTAGACGAACAGATACGCAGTATTTT
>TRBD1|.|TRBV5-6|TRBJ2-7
CASSSARTGGYEQYF
TGTGCCAGCAGCTCCGCCAGGACAGGGGGCTACGAGCAGTACTTC
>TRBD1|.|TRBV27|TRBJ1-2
CASSLPLGQGGSYTF
TGTGCCAGCAGTTTGCCTTTAGGACAGGGCGGGAGCTACACCTTC
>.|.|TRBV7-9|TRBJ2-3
CASSSTDTQYF
TGTGCCAGCAGCTCCACAGATACGCAGTATTTT
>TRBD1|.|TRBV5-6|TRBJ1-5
CASSPWTGNQPQHF
TGTGCCAGCAGCCCGTGGACAGGGAATCAGCCCCAGCATTTT
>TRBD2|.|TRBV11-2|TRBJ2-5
CASSSLAGGPETQYF
TGTGCCAGCAGCTCATTAGCGGGGGGCCCAGAGACCCAGTACTTC
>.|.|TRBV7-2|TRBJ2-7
CASSLLAYEQYF
TGTGCCAGCAGCTTACTGGCCTACGAGCAGTACTTC
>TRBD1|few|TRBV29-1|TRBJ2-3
CSVGQGAGTDTQYF
TGCAGCGTCGGACAGGGGGCGGGCACAGATACGCAGTATTTT
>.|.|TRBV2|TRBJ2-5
CASSARGGVETQYF
TGTGCCAGCAGTGCCCGTGGAGGGGTCGAGACCCAGTACTTC
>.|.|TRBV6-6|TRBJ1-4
CASSALRGGTNEKLFF
TGTGCCAGCAGTGCTCTAAGGGGGGGAACTAATGAAAAACTGTTTTTT
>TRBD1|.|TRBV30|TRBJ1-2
CAWKGAGIMGYTF
TGTGCCTGGAAGGGGGCAGGGATAATGGGCTACACCTTC
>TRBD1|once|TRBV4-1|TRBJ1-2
CASSQARGRGRGYGYTF
TGCGCCAGCAGCCAAGCTCGGGGCAGGGGGCGAGGTTATGGCTACACCTTC
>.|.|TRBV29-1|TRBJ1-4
CNARLEANEKLFF
TGCAACGCAAGACTTGAGGCTAATGAAAAACTGTTTTTT
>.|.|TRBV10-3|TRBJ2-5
CASRDTEETQYF
TGTGCCTCTAGGGACACTGAAGAGACCCAGTACTTC
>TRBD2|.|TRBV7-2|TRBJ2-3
CASSLDGGAGDTQYF
TGTGCCAGCAGCTTGGACGGGGGGGCCGGAGATACGCAGTATTTT
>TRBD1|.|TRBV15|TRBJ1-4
CATSLDRAQEKLFF
TGTGCCACCAGCCTCGACAGGGCCCAAGAAAAACTGTTTTTT
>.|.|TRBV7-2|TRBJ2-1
CASSFYGGRMNEQFF
TGTGCCAGCAGCTTTTATGGGGGCCGCATGAATGAGCAGTTCTTC
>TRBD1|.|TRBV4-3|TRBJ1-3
CASSQYTGARGDTIYF
TGCGCCAGCAGCCAATACACAGGGGCGCGGGGAGACACCATATATTTT